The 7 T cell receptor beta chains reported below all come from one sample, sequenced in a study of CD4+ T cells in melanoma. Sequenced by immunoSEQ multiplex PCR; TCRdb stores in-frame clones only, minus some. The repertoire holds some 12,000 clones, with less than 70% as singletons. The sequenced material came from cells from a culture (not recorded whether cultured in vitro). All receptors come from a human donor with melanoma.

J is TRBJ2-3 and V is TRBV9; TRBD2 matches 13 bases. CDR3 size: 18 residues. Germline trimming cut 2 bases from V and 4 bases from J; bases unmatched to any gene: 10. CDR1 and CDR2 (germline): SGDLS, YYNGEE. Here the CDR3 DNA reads TGTGCCAGCAGCGTCAAAGGGACTAGCGGGGTTGGGGCAGATACGCAGTATTTT. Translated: CASSVKGTSGVGADTQYF.

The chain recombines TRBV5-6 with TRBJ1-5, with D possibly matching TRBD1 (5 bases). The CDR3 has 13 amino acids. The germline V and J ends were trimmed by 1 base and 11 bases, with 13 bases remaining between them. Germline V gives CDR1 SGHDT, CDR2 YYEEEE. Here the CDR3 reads CASSLNSWGAQHF. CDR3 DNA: TGTGCCAGCAGCTTGAATTCCTGGGGGGCCCAGCATTTT.

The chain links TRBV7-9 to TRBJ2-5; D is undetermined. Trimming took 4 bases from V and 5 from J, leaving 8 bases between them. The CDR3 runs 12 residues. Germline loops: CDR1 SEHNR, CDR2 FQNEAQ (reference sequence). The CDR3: CASSYMGETQYF. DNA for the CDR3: TGTGCCAGCAGCTACATGGGGGAGACCCAGTACTTC.

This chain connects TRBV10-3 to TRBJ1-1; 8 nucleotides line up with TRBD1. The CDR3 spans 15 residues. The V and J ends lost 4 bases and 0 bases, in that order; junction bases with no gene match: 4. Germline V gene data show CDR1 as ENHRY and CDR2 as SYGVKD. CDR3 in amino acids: CAISGGTGLNTEAFF. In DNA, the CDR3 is TGTGCCATCAGTGGGGGGACAGGATTGAACACTGAAGCTTTCTTT.

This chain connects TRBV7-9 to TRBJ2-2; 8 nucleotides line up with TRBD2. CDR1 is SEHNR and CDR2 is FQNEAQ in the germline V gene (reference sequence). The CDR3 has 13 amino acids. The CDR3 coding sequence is TGTGCGCACGGGGGGGAGAACACCGGGGAGCTGTTTTTT. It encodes CAHGGENTGELFF. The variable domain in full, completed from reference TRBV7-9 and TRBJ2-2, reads DTGVSQNPRHKITKRGQNVTFRCDPISEHNRLYWYRQTLGQGPEFLTYFQNEAQLEKSRLLSDRFSAERPKGSFSTLEIQRTEQGDSAMYLCAHGGENTGELFFGEGSRLTVL.

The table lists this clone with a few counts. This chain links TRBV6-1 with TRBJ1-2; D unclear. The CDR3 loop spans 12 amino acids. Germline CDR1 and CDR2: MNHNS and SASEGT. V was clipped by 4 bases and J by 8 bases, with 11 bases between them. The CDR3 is CASSARWGGYTF. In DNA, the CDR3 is TGTGCCAGCAGTGCCCGGTGGGGAGGCTACACCTTC.

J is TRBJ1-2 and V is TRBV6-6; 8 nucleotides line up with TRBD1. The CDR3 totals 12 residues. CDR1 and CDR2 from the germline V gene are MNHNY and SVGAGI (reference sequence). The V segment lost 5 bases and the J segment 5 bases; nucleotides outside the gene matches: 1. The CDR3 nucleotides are TGTGCCAGCAGTCGGACAGGGTATGGCTACACCTTC. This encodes CASSRTGYGYTF.